The clone carrying this TCR beta chain was counted a single time. What it binds is not known. RNA, at about 0.45 to 1 ug, was reverse transcribed with random hexamers. Via MiXCR, TCRdb re-called the immunoSEQ multiplex PCR reads, giving one row per CDR3 protein. The table records 100,000 to 150,000 distinct CDR3 sequences, less than 95% of them present only once. The sample is drawn from a study of CD8 T cells in Susac syndrome. Study conclusions and caveats: It was acknowledged by the study that relatively few individuals were included in its TCR sequencing and HLA analysis.

This CDR3 spans 14 amino acids. The V segment lost 0 bases and the J segment 6 bases; nucleotides outside the gene matches: 5. Germline V gene data show CDR1 as SGHRS and CDR2 as YFSETQ. The material sequenced was CD4+ T cells from PBMCs. V is TRBV5-1 and J is TRBJ1-2; TRBD1 matches 7 bases. The clonotype was recovered from a human donor with multiple sclerosis. The CDR3 is CASSLDGRGNGYTF. The CDR3 DNA reads as TGCGCCAGCAGCTTGGACGGCAGGGGGAATGGCTACACCTTC.